This T cell receptor beta chain was profiled in a study of T cells expressing NK-cell markers (dated by TCRdb to the early 2020s). Study-level background: TCR beta-chain repertoires were profiled in sorted CD3+CD56+NKG2C+, CD3+CD56+NKG2C- and CD3+CD56-NKG2C+ T-cell subsets from about 8 donors. The libraries were sequenced on Illumina HiSeq 2000/2500, MiSeq or NextSeq, producing 2 x 150 bp reads. Most of the eight sequenced donors were HCMV-seropositive and one was HCMV-seronegative. The study sequenced eight donors, all healthy volunteers chosen at random: three men and five women.

From the germline V gene, CDR1 is MNHEY and CDR2 is SVGAGI. The CDR3 goes from the cysteine to the phenylalanine over 14 residues. No DNA is given. Here is what the overall study found, with its caveats: Whether the expanded NKG2C-expressing T cell clones were specific for HCMV antigens remained unclear. Those dominant clonotypes were again the most abundant among CD3+CD56-NKG2C+ cells in a handful of donors, at about 28.3-65%. In over five donors, the dominant CD3+CD56+NKG2C+ clonotypes were among the top 10 CD8+ clonotypes and accounted for about 1.0-7.5% of CD8+ T cells.

Sequenced on an Illumina HiSeq 2000. TCR beta cDNA libraries were prepared using 5'RACE template switching, which introduced a universal primer site and unique molecular identifiers. cDNA synthesis was primed from the TCR beta constant segment, followed by two successive PCR amplification steps. Regarding the original processing steps: Reads were demultiplexed and grouped by UMI with MIGEC, and clonotypes were assembled and quantified with MiTCR. To remove erroneous sequences, TCR cDNA sequences were retained only when supported by two or more reads. The tcR package was used for downstream repertoire analysis, with clonotypes matched between fractions based on CDR3 nucleotide sequence plus V segment. VDJmatch was used to annotate antigen specificity against VDJdb, with one amino acid substitution allowed in CDR3. TCRdb reprocessed the reads; each CDR3 protein sequence makes one entry, and DNA is unavailable. These V and J calls rely on TCRdb rather than the paper's analysis. The table for this sample records about 460,000 distinct CDR3 sequences. Together, the top ten hold 1.4% of the sample.

HCMV-specific IgG was detected in serum with a commercial ELISA kit to determine HCMV serostatus. Peripheral blood mononuclear cells were isolated from blood by Ficoll density gradient centrifugation. A note on this clonotype: This clone's antigen is unknown.

Sequencing used blood T cells: a sorted CD56 or NKG2C T cell subset, CD4+ or CD8+ T cells, or bulk PBMC T cells (not recorded which). The sequence links TRBV6-5 to TRBJ2-1; TCRdb names TRBD1, which stays unverified in the absence of DNA. This clonotype was obtained from a woman between 45 and 60 years old in good health. Donor details come from another sample of the same person, matched by shared clones. The encoded CDR3 is CASSLHRLGGQQFF.